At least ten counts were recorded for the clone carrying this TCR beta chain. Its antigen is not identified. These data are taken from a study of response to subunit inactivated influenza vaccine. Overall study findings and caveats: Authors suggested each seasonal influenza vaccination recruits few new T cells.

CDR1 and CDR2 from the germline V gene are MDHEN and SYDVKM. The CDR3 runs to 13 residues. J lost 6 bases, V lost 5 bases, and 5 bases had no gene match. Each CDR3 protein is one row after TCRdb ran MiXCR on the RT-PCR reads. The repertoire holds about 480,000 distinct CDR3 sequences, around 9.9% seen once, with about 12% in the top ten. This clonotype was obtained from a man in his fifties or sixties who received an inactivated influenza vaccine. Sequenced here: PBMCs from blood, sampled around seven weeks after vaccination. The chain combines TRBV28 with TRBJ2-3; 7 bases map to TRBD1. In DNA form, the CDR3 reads TGTGCCAGCAGTATCGGGACAGCCGATACGCAGTATTTT. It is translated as CASSIGTADTQYF.